The subject of this entry is one T cell receptor beta chain. Its antigen is not known. The sample is drawn from a study of T cell repertoires in cytomegalovirus infection. Whole-study results and caveats: HLA-C-restricted TCR beta clonotypes specific for CMV led the ex vivo response.

TCRdb reprocessed the reads with MiXCR, giving one entry per CDR3 protein. Of some 940,000 distinct CDR3 sequences in the sample, about a third are singletons; the top ten hold about 14%. This CDR3 region has 13 residues. V was trimmed by 0 bases and J by 6 bases, leaving 9 bases between them. Germline CDR1 and CDR2: SGHDN and FVKESK. This TCR was sampled from a human donor in good health (CMV status not recorded). Some clones in this sample may be carry-over from other donors' samples. Sequenced here: cultured CD8+ T cells from PBMCs, sampled from culture after CMV antigen stimulation. The chain links TRBV14 to TRBJ2-7; the D is unclear. CDR3 coding DNA: TGTGCCAGCAGCCAAGATATTGGCGGCGAGCAGTACTTC. It codes for CASSQDIGGEQYF.